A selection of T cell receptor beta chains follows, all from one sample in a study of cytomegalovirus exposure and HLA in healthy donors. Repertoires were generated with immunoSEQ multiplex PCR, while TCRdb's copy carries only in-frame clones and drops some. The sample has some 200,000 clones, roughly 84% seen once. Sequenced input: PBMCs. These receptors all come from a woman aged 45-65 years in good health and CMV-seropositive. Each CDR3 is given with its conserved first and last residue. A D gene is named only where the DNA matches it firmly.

CDR3: CAAQGATNEKLFF
V: TRBV30
D: NA
J: TRBJ1-4

CDR3: CASSFGGSGANVLTF
V: TRBV5-1
D: NA
J: TRBJ2-6

CDR3: CSVVRGGNTEAFF
V: TRBV29-1
D: NA
J: TRBJ1-1

CDR3: CASTTRRAGGARETQYF
V: TRBV28
D: TRBD1
J: TRBJ2-5

CDR3: CARWGERRNQPQHF
V: TRBV6-5
D: NA
J: TRBJ1-5

CDR3: CASSLGQENYGYTF
V: TRBV5-4
D: NA
J: TRBJ1-2

CDR3: CASRLQGGELFF
V: TRBV6-5
D: NA
J: TRBJ2-2

CDR3: CASGPRVAFF
V: TRBV7-2
D: NA
J: TRBJ1-1

CDR3: CASSVAGSNTEAFF
V: TRBV9
D: NA
J: TRBJ1-1

CDR3: CASSKGQLGYEQYF
V: TRBV2
D: TRBD1
J: NA

CDR3: CASSLNSAGDTQYF
V: TRBV5-4
D: NA
J: TRBJ2-3

CDR3: CASSQDRLNNEQFF
V: TRBV4-1
D: NA
J: TRBJ2-1

CDR3: CASAGAGVSYNEQFF
V: TRBV27
D: NA
J: TRBJ2-1

CDR3: CASSIELTGANVLTF
V: TRBV19
D: NA
J: TRBJ2-6

CDR3: CATSRGFQGRTEAFF
V: TRBV15
D: NA
J: TRBJ1-1

CDR3: CASRDNEYTEAFF
V: TRBV2
D: NA
J: TRBJ1-1

CDR3: CATSSQGALYNEQFF
V: TRBV11-2
D: TRBD1
J: TRBJ2-1

CDR3: CASSLVTGNSPLHF
V: TRBV5-1
D: NA
J: TRBJ1-6

CDR3: CASSLDPGENTEAFF
V: TRBV11-2
D: NA
J: TRBJ1-1

CDR3: CASTLGWGREAFF
V: TRBV28
D: NA
J: TRBJ1-1

CDR3: CASSVTSGLSSSYEQYF
V: TRBV27
D: NA
J: TRBJ2-7

CDR3: CASSQDVMDRGLSSGANVLTF
V: TRBV14
D: TRBD1
J: TRBJ2-6

CDR3: CASSVVPQGEAFF
V: TRBV9
D: NA
J: TRBJ1-1

CDR3: CASSLETGVGKLFF
V: TRBV7-2
D: TRBD1
J: TRBJ1-4